The 13 T cell receptor beta chains given below trace back to one sample, sequenced in a study of blood T cells in healthy people across ages. PCR was performed a second time for roughly 7 to 12 cycles using a sample-barcoded 5' primer and a J-beta primer mix. Using its own MiXCR run on the 5' RACE reads, TCRdb lists one record per CDR3 protein. The sample lists roughly 1,700,000 distinct CDR3 sequences, approximately 30% occurring once. Sequenced: blood. The receptors derive from a woman in her thirties in good health.

This clonotype was seen many times. The chain carries TRBV11-1 and TRBJ2-5; 7 positions agree with TRBD1. V lost 0 bases to trimming and J lost 2 bases; unmatched junction nucleotides: 3. The CDR3 totals 15 residues. The germline CDR1 and CDR2 sequences are SGHAT and FQDESV (reference sequence). The CDR3 protein is CASSLAGTDQETQYF. CDR3 DNA: TGTGCCAGCAGCTTAGCTGGGACAGATCAAGAGACCCAGTACTTC.

This clonotype appeared a few times. The rearrangement uses TRBV15 and TRBJ2-5; D is unclear. The CDR3 loop spans 13 amino acids. Germline V CDR1 and CDR2: LNHNV, YYDKDF (reference sequence). Trimming shortened V by 1 base and J by 4 bases, and 7 bases separated the two germline ends. The CDR3 DNA sequence: TGTGCCACCAGCAGAGGCATCTCAGAGACCCAGTACTTC. Residues: CATSRGISETQYF.

Many counts were recorded for this clonotype. The V and J genes are TRBV7-2 and TRBJ2-7; D unresolved. V was clipped by 3 bases and J by 5 bases, with 11 bases between them. The length of the CDR3 is 13 residues. Germline-derived CDR1 and CDR2 are SGHTA and FQGNSA. The CDR3 bases are TGTGCCAGCAGCTTGGAAGTGCCCCACGAGCAGTACTTC. Protein: CASSLEVPHEQYF.

The CDR3 loop is CAGSTEGCNYGYTF. CDR3 DNA sequence: TGTGCCGGCAGCACCGAAGGGTGCAACTATGGCTACACCTTC. The rearrangement uses TRBV21-1 and TRBJ1-2. TRBV21-1 is given as a pseudogene. This CDR3 is 14 amino acids long.

CDR3 sequence reads: CSANPRAGTVTTYEQYF. In DNA, the CDR3 is TGCAGTGCTAACCCCCGGGCTGGTACAGTTACTACCTACGAGCAGTACTTC. The chain is built from TRBV20-1 and TRBJ2-7; D is unresolved. This CDR3 has 17 amino acids. Germline lookup yields CDR1 DFQATT and CDR2 SNEGSKA (reference sequence). The ends were cut back, 4 bases at V and 2 bases at J, with 24 bases in the middle.

As concerns this clonotype: In this CDR3 the conserved last residue, phenylalanine or tryptophan, is missing, so a read error is likely. This chain uses TRBV20-1 with TRBJ1-2; D gene uncertain. The CDR3 runs 14 residues. Germline lookup yields CDR1 DFQATT and CDR2 SNEGSKA (reference sequence). V was cut by 0 bases and J by 4 bases, with 12 bases left in between. The CDR3 region is CSARDRPTTYGYTV. In DNA, the CDR3 is TGCAGTGCTAGAGATAGGCCTACGACCTATGGCTACACCGTC.

The V call is TRBV20-1, the J call TRBJ2-7, with TRBD1 as a possible D gene (6 bases). Trimming stripped 4 bases from V and 5 bases from J, with 21 bases between. The CDR3 is made up of 15 amino acids. In germline, CDR1 is DFQATT, CDR2 SNEGSKA (reference sequence). The CDR3 DNA follows: TGCAGTGCTAACCCGACAGGCAGGGTATCGGACGAGCAGTACTTC. Protein: CSANPTGRVSDEQYF.

The CDR3 here is CASNEAGGRYEQYF. Written as DNA, the CDR3 is TGTGCCAGCAACGAAGCGGGGGGTCGTTACGAGCAGTACTTC. The chain joins TRBV6-5 to TRBJ2-5, with TRBD2 identical over 9 bases. The last part of the DNA fits TRBJ2-7 better; the J call may be wrong. Germline lookup yields CDR1 MNHEY and CDR2 SVGAGI. This CDR3 region has 14 residues.

This clonotype was seen more than once but under ten times. This sequence joins TRBV30 and TRBJ2-7, with 8 bases identical to TRBD2. This CDR3 has 14 residues. The germline gives CDR1 GTSNPN, CDR2 SVGIG (reference sequence). V shed 1 base and J 4 bases; nucleotides not matched to a gene: 6. CDR3 residues: CAWSEGLEMYEQYF. The CDR3 DNA reads TGTGCCTGGAGTGAGGGACTAGAGATGTACGAGCAGTACTTC.

A remark on this clonotype: A much larger clone sits a single nucleotide away, making a read error possible. The chain couples TRBV2 to TRBJ2-1; no firm D call. CDR3 size: 13 residues. Germline assignment: CDR1 SNHLY and CDR2 FYNNEI. The CDR3 here is CAGSYSVYNEQFF. The CDR3 DNA sequence: TGTGCCGGCAGTTACAGCGTCTACAATGAGCAGTTCTTC.

This clonotype has a count of ten or more. CDR3 loop: CSAITSGTHGGYTF. The CDR3 nucleotides are TGCAGTGCCATCACCTCCGGGACACACGGAGGCTACACCTTC. This rearrangement joins TRBV20-1 to TRBJ1-2; tentatively, D is TRBD1 (6 bases). Per germline, CDR1 DFQATT and CDR2 SNEGSKA (reference sequence). Trimming left V 6 bases short and J 8 bases short, with 22 bases between. The CDR3 spans 14 residues.

This clonotype was seen only once. This chain joins TRBV2 and TRBJ2-2, with 9 bases that match TRBD1. The CDR3 contains 14 residues. The V and J ends lost 2 bases and 9 bases, in that order; junction bases with no gene match: 4. The germline gives CDR1 SNHLY, CDR2 FYNNEI. DNA for the CDR3: TGTGCCAGCAGTGAACAACAGGGGGCTCGGGAGCTGTTTTTT. Translation gives CASSEQQGARELFF.

The rearrangement uses TRBV20-1 and TRBJ2-1; TRBD2 is a possible D gene (6 bases). The CDR3 contains 14 residues. Germline V CDR1 and CDR2: DFQATT, SNEGSKA (reference sequence). Between the trimmed V and J ends, which lost 2 bases and 6 bases, there was a span of 14 bases. For the CDR3, the DNA is TGCAGTGCTAGATCGGCAGGGAGGCTCAATGAGCAGTTCTTC. Translated, it gives CSARSAGRLNEQFF.